The 30 T cell receptor beta chains below all came from one sample that was sequenced in a study of blood T cell repertoires in COVID-19. Sequencing used immunoSEQ multiplex PCR; TCRdb keeps in-frame clones, though not all of them. This table holds 170,000 or so clones, roughly 85% found once. The sample consisted of peripheral blood. The origin of the receptors is a man over 45 with active or convalescent COVID-19.

This clone was observed a handful of times. The chain links TRBV7-9 to TRBJ2-7, with TRBD1 as a possible D gene (6 bases). The CDR3 consists of 16 residues. The V gene lost 6 bases and the J gene lost 4 bases, with 22 bases spanning the gap. CDR1 and CDR2 from the germline V gene are SEHNR and FQNEAQ (reference sequence). This chain's CDR3 is CASRTDRPLHGYEQYF. CDR3 nucleotides: TGTGCCAGCAGGACCGACAGGCCCCTACATGGGTACGAGCAGTACTTC.

This chain uses TRBV5-1 with TRBJ2-3, with TRBD2 matching over 7 bases. From germline, CDR1 is SGHRS and CDR2 YFSETQ. V shed 0 bases, J shed 3 bases, and the junction held 1 base outside the gene matches. This CDR3 has 14 amino acids. CDR3 DNA sequence: TGCGCCAGCAGCTTGGACGGGAGGACAGATACGCAGTATTTT. Protein: CASSLDGRTDTQYF.

The V call is TRBV7-3, the J call TRBJ2-2; 8 nucleotides align to TRBD2. Per germline, CDR1 SGHTA and CDR2 FQGTGA. After removal of 0 bases from V and 0 bases from J, the junction contained 0 bases not matched to a gene. The CDR3 consists of 16 residues. The CDR3 nucleotides read TGTGCCAGCAGCTTAACCGGGGGGGCGAACACCGGGGAGCTGTTTTTT. This sequence encodes CASSLTGGANTGELFF. The full variable domain, completed using reference TRBV7-3 and TRBJ2-2, is GAGVSQTPSNKVTEKGKYVELRCDPISGHTALYWYRQSLGQGPEFLIYFQGTGAADDSGLPNDRFFAVRPEGSVSTLKIQRTERGDSAVYLCASSLTGGANTGELFFGEGSRLTVL.

The chain carries TRBV19 and TRBJ1-2, with D hard to call. Looked up from germline, CDR1 is LNHDA and CDR2 is SQIVND (reference sequence). CDR3 length: 14 amino acids. The V end lost 1 base, the J end lost 4 bases, and 10 bases lay between the germline ends. This CDR3 reads CASSIVGESYGYTF. CDR3 nucleotides: TGTGCCAGTAGTATAGTAGGAGAGTCCTATGGCTACACCTTC.

J is TRBJ2-7 and V is TRBV2, with TRBD1 matching over 10 bases. Germline CDR1 and CDR2: SNHLY and FYNNEI. The J segment lost 5 bases and the V segment lost 5 bases, leaving 3 bases of the junction unmatched. The CDR3 length is 13 residues. CDR3 sequence (DNA): TGTGCCAGCAGTCAAGGACAGGGGGACGAGCAGTACTTC. Its translation: CASSQGQGDEQYF.

This sequence joins TRBV11-2 and TRBJ2-3; TRBD2 matches 10 bases. V lost 7 bases and J lost 5; bases outside the gene matches: 6. Germline CDR1 reads SGHAT; CDR2 reads FQNNGV. The CDR3 has 14 residues. CDR3 in amino acids: CASIEAGGKDTQYF. Here the CDR3 DNA reads TGTGCCAGCATCGAAGCGGGAGGGAAAGATACGCAGTATTTT.

CDR3 nucleotide sequence: TGCAGCGTTGGAACCTTAGCGGGGGGCCCTCAAGGGGAGCTGTTTTTT. Amino acids: CSVGTLAGGPQGELFF. The chain carries TRBV29-1 and TRBJ2-2; 10 nucleotides align to TRBD2. CDR3 length equals 16 residues. J gave up 8 bases and V 4 bases, and 13 bases lay outside the gene matches. In germline, CDR1 is SQVTM, CDR2 ANQGSEA.

The chain links TRBV7-6 to TRBJ2-7; 15 nucleotides match TRBD2. Germline V gene sequence: CDR1 SGHVS, CDR2 FNYEAQ. The ends lost 3 bases at V and 5 bases at J; junction bases unmatched: 5. The CDR3 has 16 amino acids. The CDR3 loop is CASSFGLAGGLHEQYF. The DNA for the CDR3 is TGTGCCAGCAGCTTTGGACTAGCGGGGGGGCTCCACGAGCAGTACTTC.

The chain couples TRBV6-5 to TRBJ1-2, with D maybe TRBD1 (5 bases). CDR1 and CDR2 from the germline V gene are MNHEY and SVGAGI. Deletions cut 6 bases from V and 6 bases from J, with 14 bases between. CDR3 length: 13 amino acids. CDR3 sequence: CASRDLDSHGYTF. In DNA form, the CDR3 reads TGTGCCAGCAGAGACCTAGACAGTCATGGCTACACCTTC.

The gene calls are TRBV12-3 or TRBV12-4 and TRBJ1-6; D is unclear. V lost 7 bases and J lost 5, with 9 bases in between. The CDR3 consists of 13 residues. CDR3 residues: CASNAANNSPLHF. Written as DNA, the CDR3 is TGTGCCAGCAATGCGGCAAATAATTCACCCCTCCACTTT.

The chain employs TRBV12-3 or TRBV12-4 and TRBJ1-2; no reliable D call. V was clipped by 4 bases and J by 7 bases, with 7 bases between them. The CDR3 contains 11 residues. DNA of the CDR3: TGTGCCAGCAGTTCGACTTCTGGCTACACCTTC. Its translation: CASSSTSGYTF.

This sequence joins TRBV5-1 and TRBJ1-1; D is unresolved. V lost 0 bases to trimming and J lost 3 bases, with 6 bases between them. Germline loops: CDR1 SGHRS, CDR2 YFSETQ. The CDR3 contains 13 residues. The CDR3 loop is CASSLVQDTEAFF. In nucleotides, the CDR3 is TGCGCCAGCAGCTTGGTTCAGGACACTGAAGCTTTCTTT.

The chain combines TRBV11-2 with TRBJ2-7; 7 bases agree with TRBD1. This CDR3 contains 17 residues. CDR1 is SGHAT, CDR2 FQNNGV, per germline. The ends lost 5 bases at V and 0 bases at J; junction bases unmatched: 13. CDR3 in amino acids: CASSPKTGTANSYEQYF. The CDR3, as DNA: TGTGCCAGCAGCCCCAAGACCGGGACAGCCAACTCCTACGAGCAGTACTTC.

This clone was recorded many times. This chain joins TRBV28 and TRBJ2-1; maybe TRBD1 (5 bases). The germline V and J ends were trimmed by 5 bases and 8 bases, with 22 bases remaining between them. The CDR3 consists of 16 residues. The germline V gene has CDR1 MDHEN and CDR2 SYDVKM. The CDR3 coding sequence is TGTGCCAGCAGTCTCCGTAAGTGGGGCGGTAGTTATGAGCAGTTCTTC. Translating it yields CASSLRKWGGSYEQFF.

The chain joins TRBV14 to TRBJ2-7; tentative D call: TRBD2 (5 bases). This CDR3 spans 15 amino acids. The germline V gene has CDR1 SGHDN and CDR2 FVKESK. The V and J ends lost 1 base and 4 bases respectively, with 14 bases between them. The CDR3, as DNA: TGTGCCAGCAGCCAAGGGACTTCCCTTAAGTACGAGCAGTACTTC. This sequence encodes CASSQGTSLKYEQYF.

V is TRBV5-4 and J is TRBJ2-5; possible D gene TRBD1, 5 bases. The length of the CDR3 is 14 residues. Germline-derived CDR1 and CDR2 are SGHNT and YYREEE (reference sequence). The V gene lost 1 base and the J gene lost 4 bases, with 11 bases spanning the gap. The CDR3 sequence is CASSLYAGPETQYF. CDR3 in DNA: TGTGCCAGCAGCTTGTACGCAGGGCCAGAGACCCAGTACTTC.

This rearrangement joins TRBV2 to TRBJ1-4; 7 bases fit TRBD1. V lost 3 bases and J lost 7; bases outside the gene matches: 8. This CDR3 has 15 amino acids. The germline V gene encodes CDR1 SNHLY and CDR2 FYNNEI. The DNA of the CDR3 is TGTGCCAGCAGTGACCAAGGGGGCGCCGGTGAAAAACTGTTTTTT. It codes for CASSDQGGAGEKLFF.

This chain joins TRBV3-1 (or the pseudogene TRBV3-2) and TRBJ1-1, with 9 bases identical to TRBD1. Germline V gene data show CDR1 as LGHDT and CDR2 as YNNKEL (reference sequence). The CDR3 runs 15 residues. V lost 5 bases, J lost 2 bases, and 6 bases stayed unmatched. CDR3 bases: TGTGCCAGCAGCTCCGGGACAGGGCCAAACACTGAAGCTTTCTTT. It specifies CASSSGTGPNTEAFF.

V gene TRBV6-5 combines with J gene TRBJ2-3; possible D gene TRBD2, 7 bases. The germline gives CDR1 MNHEY, CDR2 SVGAGI. V was pared by 8 bases and J by 1 base, with 16 bases between. The CDR3 contains 15 residues. CDR3 coding DNA: TGTGCCAGCTCGACCACCGGGGGGCGCACAGATACGCAGTATTTT. Its translation: CASSTTGGRTDTQYF.

This clone has more than one count but fewer than ten. The chain couples TRBV9 to TRBJ1-1; no reliable D call. V lost 4 bases to trimming and J lost 5 bases, with 15 bases between them. Germline V gene data show CDR1 as SGDLS and CDR2 as YYNGEE. CDR3 length equals 14 residues. CDR3 residues: CASSPVRGRTEAFF. The CDR3 region has the DNA TGTGCCAGCAGCCCCGTGAGAGGGAGAACTGAAGCTTTCTTT.

The chain has TRBV3-1 (or the pseudogene TRBV3-2) and TRBJ2-3; 7 bases agree with TRBD2. The CDR3 has 15 residues. V lost 4 bases and J lost 2; bases outside the gene matches: 6. Germline CDR1 is LGHDT and CDR2 is YNNKEL (reference sequence). The CDR3 here is CASSLRGGVTDTQYF. CDR3 bases: TGTGCCAGCAGCCTGCGCGGGGGTGTCACAGATACGCAGTATTTT.

This clone was recorded only once. The CDR3 region has the DNA TGCAGCACGGCGGACAGAAACAATGAGCAGTTCTTC. Its translation: CSTADRNNEQFF. V gene TRBV29-1 combines with J gene TRBJ2-1, with a weak D call TRBD1 (6 bases). Germline V gene sequence: CDR1 SQVTM, CDR2 ANQGSEA. Trimming left V 8 bases short and J 5 bases short, with 13 bases between. This CDR3 has 12 amino acids.

The chain recombines TRBV5-1 with TRBJ2-1; 8 bases are a match to TRBD2. V shed 3 bases and J 7 bases; nucleotides not matched to a gene: 6. Germline CDR1 SGHRS, CDR2 YFSETQ. The CDR3 is 14 amino acids. DNA of the CDR3: TGCGCCAGCAGCTCCGGACTAGCTGGTAATGAGCAGTTCTTC. It codes for CASSSGLAGNEQFF.

The V and J genes are TRBV4-2 and TRBJ2-2, with a possible D match to TRBD1 (5 bases). V lost 5 bases, J lost 1 base, and 14 bases lay in between. The CDR3 has 16 amino acids. Germline loops: CDR1 LGHNA, CDR2 YNFKEQ. The CDR3 DNA is TGTGCCAGCAGCTCACCAGGGTACGAGAACACCGGGGAGCTGTTTTTT. Residues: CASSSPGYENTGELFF.

The genes are TRBV7-2 and TRBJ2-7; 7 positions match TRBD2. The CDR3 extends over 14 amino acids. Germline loops: CDR1 SGHTA, CDR2 FQGNSA. V trimming: 5 bases; J trimming: 3 bases; junction bases outside the gene matches: 7. The CDR3 coding sequence is TGTGCCAGCAGCCTTAGCCCGGGGGGCTACGAGCAGTACTTC. This codes for CASSLSPGGYEQYF.

The gene calls are TRBV5-6 and TRBJ2-1, with 7 bases that match TRBD2. V trimming: 4 bases; J trimming: 7 bases; junction bases outside the gene matches: 11. Germline V gene data show CDR1 as SGHDT and CDR2 as YYEEEE. There are 15 residues in the CDR3. The CDR3 sequence is CASSRGSPKGNEQFF. The CDR3 region has the DNA TGTGCCAGCAGCCGCGGGAGTCCGAAAGGGAATGAGCAGTTCTTC.

The V call is TRBV7-9, the J call TRBJ2-1; D not resolved. The CDR3 consists of 13 residues. The germline V gene encodes CDR1 SEHNR and CDR2 FQNEAQ (reference sequence). Trimming stripped 2 bases from V and 8 bases from J, with 10 bases between. The CDR3 DNA follows: TGTGCCAGCAGCTTAATTGCTCGGGATGAGCAGTTCTTC. It translates to CASSLIARDEQFF.

V and J are TRBV20-1 and TRBJ1-1; D may be TRBD1 (5 bases). CDR3 length: 11 residues. Trimming shortened V by 3 bases and J by 10 bases, and 12 bases separated the two germline ends. Germline loops: CDR1 DFQATT, CDR2 SNEGSKA (reference sequence). CDR3 coding DNA: TGCAGTGCTAGTTGGCTCAGGGTAGCTTTCTTT. It yields the protein CSASWLRVAFF.

This clone has only a few counts. The V call is TRBV4-2, the J call TRBJ1-2; 9 nucleotides match TRBD1. This CDR3 is built from 17 residues. Germline trimming cut 1 base from V and 3 bases from J; bases unmatched to any gene: 9. The V gene's germline CDR1 is LGHNA and CDR2 YNFKEQ. CDR3 nucleotides: TGTGCCAGCAGCCAAGCCGGGACAGGGAGTCTGCACTATGGCTACACCTTC. This sequence encodes CASSQAGTGSLHYGYTF.

The chain is built from TRBV19 and TRBJ1-5, with 8 bases identical to TRBD1. The CDR3 covers 13 residues. V shed 3 bases, J shed 7 bases, and the junction held 2 bases outside the gene matches. In germline, CDR1 is LNHDA, CDR2 SQIVND (reference sequence). CDR3 coding DNA: TGTGCCAGTAGTATCCAGGGGGCGCAGCCCCAGCATTTT. This encodes CASSIQGAQPQHF.